A single sample is the source of the 17 T cell receptor beta chains below, sequenced in a study of CD4 T cells in relation to SARS-CoV-2 and coronaviruses (TCRdb year 2021). CD4+ T cells from unexposed donors were collected before the COVID-19 pandemic (2011-2018). Receptors were amplified or captured by the immunoSEQ multiplex PCR assay. TCRdb provides this immuneACCESS table in a form limited to in-frame rearrangements. Some clones are lacking; in checked studies, under half of them reflect an unresolved V gene, and why the rest are absent is not known. The sample table records under 65,000 clones; roughly 85% of these occur just once. The ten largest clones capture around 1.5% of the sample. Sequenced: memory CD4+ T cells from PBMCs. The sample's cell subset or site, from its label and the paper: memory (non-naive) CD4+ T cells. These receptors originate from a human donor in good health.

The chain combines TRBV7-9 with TRBJ1-2; a weak D match, TRBD1 (6 bases). This CDR3 spans 15 amino acids. Germline CDR1 is SEHNR and CDR2 is FQNEAQ (reference sequence). V lost 5 bases, J lost 1 base, and 14 bases lay in between. This CDR3 is CASSRGQNRNYGYTF. CDR3 coding DNA: TGTGCCAGCAGCCGCGGACAGAATCGTAACTATGGCTACACCTTC.

The chain uses TRBV7-9 and TRBJ1-2; 7 nucleotides align to TRBD1. This CDR3 has 15 amino acids. The trim removed 0 bases at V and 4 bases at J, leaving 5 bases unmatched. Germline CDR1 reads SEHNR; CDR2 reads FQNEAQ (reference sequence). The CDR3 spells CASSLASGQSYGYTF. The CDR3, as DNA: TGTGCCAGCAGCTTAGCCTCGGGACAGAGCTATGGCTACACCTTC.

Here the CDR3 DNA reads TGTGCCAGCAACGATCTATCCTCCTACGAGCAGTACTTC. It specifies CASNDLSSYEQYF. The chain links TRBV6-5 to TRBJ2-7; D not certain. Germline V gives CDR1 MNHEY, CDR2 SVGAGI. The ends were cut back, 7 bases at V and 0 bases at J, with 10 bases in the middle. The CDR3 spans 13 residues.

The V and J genes are TRBV5-8 and TRBJ2-6; tentative D call: TRBD1 (6 bases). Germline V CDR1 and CDR2: SGHTS, YDEGEE. V dropped 4 bases and J dropped 0 bases, with 8 bases sitting between them. The CDR3 length is 15 residues. CDR3 coding DNA: TGTGCCAGCAGCCCGGACAGCTCTGGGGCCAACGTCCTGACTTTC. This encodes CASSPDSSGANVLTF.

The rearrangement uses TRBV7-9 and TRBJ2-1; 9 bases fit TRBD2. The J segment lost 8 bases and the V segment lost 1 base, leaving 6 bases of the junction unmatched. CDR1 is SEHNR, CDR2 FQNEAQ, per germline (reference sequence). The CDR3 is made up of 15 amino acids. The CDR3 loop is CASSLVSGSTDEQFF. The CDR3 bases are TGTGCCAGCAGCTTAGTTAGCGGGAGTACCGATGAGCAGTTCTTC.

The chain recombines TRBV6-1 with TRBJ2-1; D is ambiguous. In germline, CDR1 is MNHNS, CDR2 SASEGT. V shed 4 bases and J shed 1 base, with 14 bases lying between them. The CDR3 sequence is 16 residues long. The CDR3 protein is CASSVDRARSYNEQFF. In DNA, the CDR3 is TGTGCCAGCAGTGTAGACCGAGCGAGGTCCTACAATGAGCAGTTCTTC.

The chain carries TRBV9 and TRBJ2-1; 12 bases are shared with TRBD2. Germline CDR1 reads SGDLS; CDR2 reads YYNGEE. Losses at the gene ends were 3 bases for V and 6 bases for J; bases not matched to a gene: 1. This CDR3 spans 14 amino acids. CDR3 nucleotides: TGTGCCAGCAGCGCGACTAGCGGGAGCAATGAGCAGTTCTTC. Its translation: CASSATSGSNEQFF.

The chain employs TRBV21-1 and TRBJ2-3; TRBD1 was called by the table and not checked on the DNA. TRBV21-1 is an annotated pseudogene. The CDR3 spans 17 residues. Written as DNA, the CDR3 is TGTGCCAGCAGCAAAGAGGGACAGGGGACAAACACAGATACGCAGTATTTT. Translated: CASSKEGQGTNTDTQYF.

A single count supports this clone. This chain connects TRBV4-1 to TRBJ2-2; no reliable D call. This CDR3 region has 16 residues. Germline values: CDR1 MGHRA, CDR2 YSYEKL. The V and J ends lost 1 base and 0 bases respectively, with 9 bases between them. CDR3 region: CASSQVSATNTGELFF. CDR3 in DNA: TGCGCCAGCAGCCAAGTTTCTGCTACGAACACCGGGGAGCTGTTTTTT.

This clone was counted only a few times. The V call is TRBV19, the J call TRBJ2-1; D gene ambiguous. The CDR3 consists of 15 residues. The V end was cut by 3 bases, the J end by 8 bases, with 17 bases between. Germline V gene data show CDR1 as LNHDA and CDR2 as SQIVND (reference sequence). The CDR3 DNA sequence: TGTGCCAGTAGTATTGGTAGTCAGATAAGAGATGAGCAGTTCTTC. Translating it yields CASSIGSQIRDEQFF.

The chain couples TRBV5-1 to TRBJ2-7; D call uncertain. This CDR3 is built from 14 residues. Trimming took 5 bases from V and 2 from J, leaving 14 bases between them. The germline gives CDR1 SGHRS, CDR2 YFSETQ. In DNA form, the CDR3 reads TGCGCCAGCAGGCCGACGGCGACGACCTACGAGCAGTACTTC. It is translated as CASRPTATTYEQYF.

V usage is TRBV24-1 and J usage is TRBJ2-5; D perhaps matches TRBD1 (5 bases). The CDR3 covers 14 residues. Trimming stripped 1 base from V and 1 base from J, with 6 bases between. In germline, CDR1 is KGHDR, CDR2 SFDVKD. Written as DNA, the CDR3 is TGTGCCACCAGTGATTTCGACAGCCAAGAGACCCAGTACTTC. Amino acids: CATSDFDSQETQYF.

This chain links TRBV5-5 with TRBJ2-6; weak D call: TRBD1 (6 bases). The CDR3 has 20 amino acids. V dropped 0 bases and J dropped 0 bases, with 19 bases sitting between them. The germline V gene encodes CDR1 SGHKS and CDR2 YYEKEE (reference sequence). CDR3 sequence (DNA): TGTGCCAGCAGCTTGGAACCCGGACAGCGGACCAGCTCTGGGGCCAACGTCCTGACTTTC. Its protein product is CASSLEPGQRTSSGANVLTF.

This clone was recorded once. CDR3 protein: CASTTTSGSEGVITDTQYF. CDR3 nucleotides: TGTGCCAGCACCACGACTAGCGGGAGTGAGGGAGTGATCACAGATACGCAGTATTTT. This sequence joins TRBV21-1 and TRBJ2-3; the table gives TRBD2 as D, unverified against the DNA. TRBV21-1 is reported as a pseudogene. The CDR3 sequence is 19 residues long.

The gene calls are TRBV4-2 and TRBJ1-6; 8 bases are a match to TRBD1. CDR1 and CDR2 (germline): LGHNA, YNFKEQ. Germline trimming cut 5 bases from V and 10 bases from J; bases unmatched to any gene: 10. The CDR3 is made up of 15 amino acids. CDR3 region: CASSFLDREGSPLHF. CDR3 nucleotides: TGTGCCAGCAGCTTCTTGGACAGGGAAGGGTCACCCCTCCACTTT.

This clone was recorded once. This rearrangement joins TRBV2 to TRBJ2-1, with TRBD1 matching 7 bases. Germline-derived CDR1 and CDR2 are SNHLY and FYNNEI. V lost 7 bases and J lost 2; bases outside the gene matches: 5. The CDR3 runs to 14 residues. The CDR3 nucleotides read TGTGCCAGCAATCAACAGGGGACCTACAATGAGCAGTTCTTC. Protein sequence: CASNQQGTYNEQFF.

The V call is TRBV3-1 (or the pseudogene TRBV3-2), the J call TRBJ1-6, with 7 nucleotides matching TRBD1. The CDR3 is 16 residues long. Germline assignment: CDR1 LGHDT and CDR2 YNNKEL (reference sequence). Trimming at V came to 1 base and at J to 7 bases, leaving 7 bases not matched to a gene. The CDR3 is CASSQVGQGGNSPLHF. The DNA for the CDR3 is TGTGCCAGCAGCCAAGTAGGTCAGGGGGGAAATTCACCCCTCCACTTT.